This TCR beta chain originates from a study of blood T cell repertoires in COVID-19 (dated by TCRdb to 2018 to 2021). With regard to the full study: Samples from collaborators originated in the United States, Italy and Spain and spanned both the acute and convalescent phases of COVID-19. The material from the prospective study consisted of cDNA or gDNA derived from T cells, B-cell-depleted T cells, or PBMCs. Deeply sampled blood TCRbeta repertoires from subjects exposed to, actively infected with, or recovered from COVID-19 were included in the dataset. The repertoires were made available in a free public database intended to serve as a resource for research on the immune response to SARS-CoV-2. Samples came from the ongoing ImmuneRACE study (first 160 participants) plus 1,254 subjects from 6 global collaborators. A de-identified subject ID, COVID-19 status, age in years and sex were almost always included in the sample metadata. HLA class I and class II types, where available, came from metadata supplied by the sample provider rather than from assay-based typing.

Note on this clone: No antigen is known for it. One base away there is no much larger clone; base qualities are not given.

TCRbeta CDR3 regions were amplified from genomic DNA using the immunoSEQ Assay, a bias-controlled multiplex PCR. For the original study's pipeline: The number of nucleated cells in each sample was estimated from the amplification of reference gene primers within the assay. To quantify the absolute abundance of each unique TCRbeta CDR3 rearrangement, sequence reads were collapsed and filtered. For each sample, productive Simpson clonality was calculated by taking the square root of Simpson's diversity index across productive rearrangements. Here the immuneACCESS table is served through TCRdb, limited to in-frame sequences with V and J called. Missing clones are a known gap in these copies; in checked studies unresolved V genes cover under half, and the rest lacks a known reason. Clone size and the V and J calls come from that table; the DNA yielded D and trimming. The sample table shows 200,000 to 250,000 clones, and more than 75% are seen once. Roughly 3% of the sample is in the top ten clones.

Paper-wide results and their limitations: The quantity of clinical and demographic metadata differed by source and by participant and was supplied without curation.

The V end loses 0 bases and the J end loses 8 bases, and a stretch of 14 bases separates them. Taken from cysteine to phenylalanine, the CDR3 has 14 residues. This entry keeps only the CDR3 DNA: 42 bases, framed from base 1. As encoded in the germline V gene (reference sequence), CDR1 is SGHNT while CDR2 is YYREEE. Collaborating institutions collected whole blood in K2EDTA tubes following their own protocols. For TCRbeta analysis, collaborators shipped samples in one of three forms: frozen whole blood, isolated PBMCs, or DNA extracted from either of those sample types. The chain employs TRBV5-4 and TRBJ1-2; TRBD1 is a weak D gene call, 5 bases matching. Sequencing was carried out using peripheral blood. The sequence was obtained from a man aged 55 to 69 with acute or convalescent COVID-19. In nucleotides, the sequence is TGTGCCAGCAGCTTGGTTTTGTCAGGGAGGGGCTACACCTTC. Translation gives CASSLVLSGRGYTF.